This T cell receptor beta chain came from a study of blood T cells in healthy people across ages. The CDR3 is 15 amino acids. V was clipped by 0 bases and J by 0 bases, with 9 bases between them. Germline V lookup: CDR1 GTSNPN, CDR2 SVGIG (reference sequence). Alongside a J-beta primer mix, a sample-barcoded 5' primer served in a second PCR lasting 7 to 11 cycles. MiXCR, applied by TCRdb to the 5' RACE reads, yields one record per CDR3 protein. The sample has more than 650,000 distinct CDR3 sequences; around a fifth are singletons. The chain links TRBV30 to TRBJ2-1; D is ambiguous. The sequenced material came from blood. The TCR comes from a man in his 70s in good health. The CDR3 DNA sequence: TGTGCCTGGAGTGTAAGCACGGGCTCCTACAATGAGCAGTTCTTC. Translating it yields CAWSVSTGSYNEQFF.